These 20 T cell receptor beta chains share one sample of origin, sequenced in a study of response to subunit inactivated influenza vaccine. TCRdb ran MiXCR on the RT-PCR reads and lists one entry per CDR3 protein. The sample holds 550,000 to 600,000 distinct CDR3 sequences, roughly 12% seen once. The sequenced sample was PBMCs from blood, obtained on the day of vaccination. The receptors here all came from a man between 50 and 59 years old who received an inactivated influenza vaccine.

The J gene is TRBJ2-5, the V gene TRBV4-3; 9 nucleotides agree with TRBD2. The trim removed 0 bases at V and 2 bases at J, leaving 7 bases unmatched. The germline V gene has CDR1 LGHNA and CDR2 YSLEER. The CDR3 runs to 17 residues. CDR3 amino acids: CASSQEVSGGPQETQYF. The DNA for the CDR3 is TGCGCCAGCAGCCAAGAAGTAAGCGGGGGGCCTCAAGAGACCCAGTACTTC.

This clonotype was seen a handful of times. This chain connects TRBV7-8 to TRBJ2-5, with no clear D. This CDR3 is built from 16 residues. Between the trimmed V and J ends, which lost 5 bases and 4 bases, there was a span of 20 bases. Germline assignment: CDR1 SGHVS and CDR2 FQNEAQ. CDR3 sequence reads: CASSNRALVMVETQYF. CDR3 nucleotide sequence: TGTGCCAGCAGCAACCGGGCCCTCGTCATGGTAGAGACCCAGTACTTC.

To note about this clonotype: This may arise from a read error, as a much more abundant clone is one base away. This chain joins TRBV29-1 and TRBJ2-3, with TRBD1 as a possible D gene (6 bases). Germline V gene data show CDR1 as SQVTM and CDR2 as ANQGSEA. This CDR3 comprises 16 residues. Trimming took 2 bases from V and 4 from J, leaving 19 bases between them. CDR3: CSVEKGYRAIADTQYF. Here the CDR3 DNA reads TGCAGCGTTGAAAAAGGCTACAGGGCAATCGCAGATACGCAGTATTTT.

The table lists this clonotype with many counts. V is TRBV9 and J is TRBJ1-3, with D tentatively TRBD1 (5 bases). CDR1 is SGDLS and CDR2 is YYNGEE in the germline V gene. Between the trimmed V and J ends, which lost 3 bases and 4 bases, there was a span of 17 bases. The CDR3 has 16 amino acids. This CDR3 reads CASSGGPRELGNTIYF. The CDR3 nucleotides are TGTGCCAGCAGCGGAGGCCCCAGGGAGTTAGGAAACACCATATATTTT.

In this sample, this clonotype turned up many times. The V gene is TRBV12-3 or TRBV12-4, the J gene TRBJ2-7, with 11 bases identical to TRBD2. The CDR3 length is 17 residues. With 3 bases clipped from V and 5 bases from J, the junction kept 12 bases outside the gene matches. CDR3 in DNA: TGTGCCAGCAGTTTTGACGCGCCGGGACTAGCGGTCCACGAGCAGTACTTC. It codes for CASSFDAPGLAVHEQYF.

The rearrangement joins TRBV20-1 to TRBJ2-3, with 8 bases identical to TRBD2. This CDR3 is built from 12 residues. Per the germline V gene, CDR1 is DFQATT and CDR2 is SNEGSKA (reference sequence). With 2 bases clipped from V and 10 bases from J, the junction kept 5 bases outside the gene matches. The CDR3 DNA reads TGCAGTGCTAGATATATGACTAGCGCGCAGTATTTT. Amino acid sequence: CSARYMTSAQYF.

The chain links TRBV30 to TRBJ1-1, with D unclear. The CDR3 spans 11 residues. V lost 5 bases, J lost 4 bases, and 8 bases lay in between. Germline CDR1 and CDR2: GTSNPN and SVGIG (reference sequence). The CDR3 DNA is TGTGCCTGGGATATCCCCACTGAAGCTTTCTTT. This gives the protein CAWDIPTEAFF.

For the CDR3, the DNA is TGTGCCAGCCACCCCGGGGTGGGCGGGAGAACCTACGAGCAGTACTTC. It specifies CASHPGVGGRTYEQYF. The chain carries TRBV9 and TRBJ2-7, with 7 bases lining up with TRBD2. This CDR3 spans 16 amino acids. Germline CDR1 SGDLS, CDR2 YYNGEE. J was trimmed by 2 bases and V by 7 bases; bases with no gene match: 15.

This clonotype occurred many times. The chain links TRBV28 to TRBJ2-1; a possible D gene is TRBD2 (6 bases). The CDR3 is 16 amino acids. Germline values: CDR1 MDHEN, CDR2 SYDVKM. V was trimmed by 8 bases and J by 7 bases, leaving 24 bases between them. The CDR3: CASGLGAGGAENEQFF. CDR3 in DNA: TGTGCCAGCGGCCTTGGGGCCGGAGGGGCTGAGAATGAGCAGTTCTTC. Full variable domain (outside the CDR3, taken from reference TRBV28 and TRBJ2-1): DVKVTQSSRYLVKRTGEKVFLECVQDMDHENMFWYRQDPGLGLRLIYFSYDVKMKEKGDIPEGYSVSREKKERFSLILESASTNQTSMYLCASGLGAGGAENEQFFGPGTRLTVL.

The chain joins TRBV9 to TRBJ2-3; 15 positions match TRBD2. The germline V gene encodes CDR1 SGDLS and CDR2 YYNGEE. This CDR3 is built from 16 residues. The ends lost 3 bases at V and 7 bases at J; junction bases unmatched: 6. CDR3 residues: CASSAGLAGGPYTQYF. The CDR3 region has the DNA TGTGCCAGCAGCGCCGGACTAGCGGGGGGGCCCTATACGCAGTATTTT.

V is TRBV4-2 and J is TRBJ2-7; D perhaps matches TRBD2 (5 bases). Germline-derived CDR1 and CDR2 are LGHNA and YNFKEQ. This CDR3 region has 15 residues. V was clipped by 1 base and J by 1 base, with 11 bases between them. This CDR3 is CASSQVIERSYEQYF. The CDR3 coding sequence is TGTGCCAGCAGCCAAGTTATAGAGCGGTCCTACGAGCAGTACTTC.

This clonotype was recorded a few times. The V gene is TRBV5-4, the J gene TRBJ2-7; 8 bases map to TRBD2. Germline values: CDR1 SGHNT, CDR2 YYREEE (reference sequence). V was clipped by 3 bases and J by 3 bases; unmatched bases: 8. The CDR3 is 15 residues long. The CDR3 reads CASSSRGGRYYEQYF. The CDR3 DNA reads TGTGCCAGCAGCTCCCGGGGGGGACGGTACTACGAGCAGTACTTC.

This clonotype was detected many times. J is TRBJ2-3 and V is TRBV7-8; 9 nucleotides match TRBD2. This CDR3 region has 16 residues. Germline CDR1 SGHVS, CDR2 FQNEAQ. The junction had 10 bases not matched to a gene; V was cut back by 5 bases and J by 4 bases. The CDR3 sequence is CASSGGAGGRSDTQYF. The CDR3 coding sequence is TGTGCCAGCAGCGGTGGGGCGGGAGGGCGGTCAGATACGCAGTATTTT.

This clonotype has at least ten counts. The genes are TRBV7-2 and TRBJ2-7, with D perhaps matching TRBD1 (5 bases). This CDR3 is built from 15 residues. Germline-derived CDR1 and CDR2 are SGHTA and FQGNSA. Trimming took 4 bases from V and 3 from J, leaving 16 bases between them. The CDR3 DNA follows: TGTGCCAGCAGCTCCCTGACAGTAACCTACTACGAGCAGTACTTC. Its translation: CASSSLTVTYYEQYF. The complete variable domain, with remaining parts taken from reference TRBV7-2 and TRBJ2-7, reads GAGVSQSPSNKVTEKGKDVELRCDPISGHTALYWYRQSLGQGLEFLIYFQGNSAPDKSGLPSDRFSAERTGGSVSTLTIQRTQQEDSAVYLCASSSLTVTYYEQYFGPGTRLTVT.

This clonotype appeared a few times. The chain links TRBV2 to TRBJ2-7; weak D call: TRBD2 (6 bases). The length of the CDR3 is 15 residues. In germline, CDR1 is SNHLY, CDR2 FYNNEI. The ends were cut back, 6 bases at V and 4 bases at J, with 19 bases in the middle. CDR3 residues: CASRPDYGDSYEQYF. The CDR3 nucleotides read TGTGCCAGCAGGCCAGACTACGGGGACTCATACGAGCAGTACTTC.

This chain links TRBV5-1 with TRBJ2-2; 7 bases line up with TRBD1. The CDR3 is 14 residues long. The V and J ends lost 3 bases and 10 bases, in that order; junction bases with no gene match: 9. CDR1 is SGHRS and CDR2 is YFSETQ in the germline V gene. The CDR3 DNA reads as TGCGCCAGCAGCTCTACCGACAGGGTCGAGGAGCTGTTTTTT. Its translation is CASSSTDRVEELFF. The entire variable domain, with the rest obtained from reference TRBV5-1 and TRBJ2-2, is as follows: KAGVTQTPRYLIKTRGQQVTLSCSPISGHRSVSWYQQTPGQGLQFLFEYFSETQRNKGNFPGRFSGRQFSNSRSEMNVSTLELGDSALYLCASSSTDRVEELFFGEGSRLTVL.

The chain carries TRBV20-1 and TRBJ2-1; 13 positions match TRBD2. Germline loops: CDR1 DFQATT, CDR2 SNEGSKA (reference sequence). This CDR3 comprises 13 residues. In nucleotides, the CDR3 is TGCAGCCTGGGACTAGCGGGGTACAATGAGCAGTTCTTC. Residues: CSLGLAGYNEQFF.

DNA of the CDR3: TGTGCCAGCAGCTTAAACTCGGGGGCGGGAGGACGTGAGCAGTTCTTC. It translates to CASSLNSGAGGREQFF. The chain recombines TRBV13 with TRBJ2-1; 8 nucleotides agree with TRBD2. The CDR3 runs to 16 residues. V was pared by 2 bases and J by 9 bases, with 12 bases of the junction left unmatched. Looked up from germline, CDR1 is PRHDT and CDR2 is FYEKMQ (reference sequence).

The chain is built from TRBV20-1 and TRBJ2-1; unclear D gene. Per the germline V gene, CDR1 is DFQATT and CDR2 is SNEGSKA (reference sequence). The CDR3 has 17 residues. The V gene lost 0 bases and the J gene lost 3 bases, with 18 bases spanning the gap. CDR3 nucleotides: TGCAGTGCTAGAGACCCCATAAGAGCGACGATCTACAATGAGCAGTTCTTC. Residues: CSARDPIRATIYNEQFF.

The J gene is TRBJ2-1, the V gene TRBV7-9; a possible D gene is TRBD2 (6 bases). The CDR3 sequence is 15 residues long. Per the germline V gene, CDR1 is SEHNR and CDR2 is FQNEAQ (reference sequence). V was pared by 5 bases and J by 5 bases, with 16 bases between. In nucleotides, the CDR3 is TGTGCCAGCAGCCCTTGGGCGGGGCACAACAATGAGCAGTTCTTC. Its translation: CASSPWAGHNNEQFF. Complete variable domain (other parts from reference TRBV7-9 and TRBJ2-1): DTGVSQNPRHKITKRGQNVTFRCDPISEHNRLYWYRQTLGQGPEFLTYFQNEAQLEKSRLLSDRFSAERPKGSFSTLEIQRTEQGDSAMYLCASSPWAGHNNEQFFGPGTRLTVL.